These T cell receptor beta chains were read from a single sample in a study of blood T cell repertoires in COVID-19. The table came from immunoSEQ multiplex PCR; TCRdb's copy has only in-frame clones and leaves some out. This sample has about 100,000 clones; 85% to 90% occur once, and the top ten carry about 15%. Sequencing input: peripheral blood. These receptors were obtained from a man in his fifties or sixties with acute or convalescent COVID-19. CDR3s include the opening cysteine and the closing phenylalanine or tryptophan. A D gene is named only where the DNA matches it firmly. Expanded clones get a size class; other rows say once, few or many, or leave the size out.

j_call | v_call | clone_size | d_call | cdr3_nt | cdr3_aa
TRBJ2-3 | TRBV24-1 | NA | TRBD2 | TGTGCCACCAGTGATTTCCCCTCCTGGGGGGCGGGAGGGCCAGGTGGCACAGATACGCAGTATTTT | CATSDFPSWGAGGPGGTDTQYF
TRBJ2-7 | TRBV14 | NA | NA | TGTGCCAGCAGCCTCGGACGGGGCTACGAGCAGTACTTC | CASSLGRGYEQYF
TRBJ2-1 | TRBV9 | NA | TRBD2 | TGTGCCAGCAGCGTAGCTGGGAGCGGGGGCTCCTACAATGAGCAGTTCTTC | CASSVAGSGGSYNEQFF
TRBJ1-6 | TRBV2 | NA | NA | TGTGCCAGCACTGATCGTAGGGGATCACCCCTCCACTTT | CASTDRRGSPLHF
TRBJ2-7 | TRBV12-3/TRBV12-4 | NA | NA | TGTGCCAGCGCCCCCGGACTGTCCTACGAGCAGTACTTC | CASAPGLSYEQYF
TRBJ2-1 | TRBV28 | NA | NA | TGTGCCAGCGGTCTCGGCAATGAGCAGTTCTTC | CASGLGNEQFF
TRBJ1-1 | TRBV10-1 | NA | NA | TGCGCCAGCAGACAGGAAAACACTGAAGCTTTCTTT | CASRQENTEAFF
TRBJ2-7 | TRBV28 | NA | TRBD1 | TGTGCCAGCAGTTCCCCGGGACAGTCCTACGAGCAGTACTTC | CASSSPGQSYEQYF
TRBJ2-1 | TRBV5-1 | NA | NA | TGCGCCAGCAGCTTGTCTCCGAGCTCCTACAATGAGCAGTTCTTC | CASSLSPSSYNEQFF
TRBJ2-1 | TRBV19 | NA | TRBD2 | TGTGCCAGTAGTTCGTGGACTAGGAATTACGCAAATGAGCAGTTCTTC | CASSSWTRNYANEQFF
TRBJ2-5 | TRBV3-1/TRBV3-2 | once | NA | TGTGCCAGCAGCCCCCGGGTTAGGGGAGAGACCCAGTACTTC | CASSPRVRGETQYF
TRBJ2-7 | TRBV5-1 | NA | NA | TGCGCCAGCAGCCGAGGGCCCGAGCAGTACTTC | CASSRGPEQYF
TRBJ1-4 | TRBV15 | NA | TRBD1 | TGTGCCACCGAGGAAGGGGGCGGAGAAAAACTGTTTTTT | CATEEGGGEKLFF
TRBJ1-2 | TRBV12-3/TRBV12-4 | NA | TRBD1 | TGTGCCAGCAGTTCCGGGACAGGGGGTGGCTACACCTTC | CASSSGTGGGYTF
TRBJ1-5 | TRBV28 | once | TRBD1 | TGTGCCAGCAGTCCTATAGGATGGGACAGCTCGCAGCCCCAGCATTTT | CASSPIGWDSSQPQHF